The 2 T cell receptor beta chains below were found in one sample sequenced in a study of a mutant IDH1 vaccine in newly diagnosed glioma. Time point denoted: week 47, end of study. Each dose delivered 300 ug of mutant IDH1 20-mer peptide subcutaneously with imiquimod. Sequencing used immunoSEQ multiplex PCR; TCRdb keeps in-frame clones, though not all of them. The sample contains some 57,000 clones, less than 85% of which appear only once. No cognate antigen is known for these TCRs. Specimen: PBMCs, collected from a glioma patient whose treatment included an IDH1 peptide vaccine. These TCRs come from a woman aged 40 to 50 with glioma. Some clones in this sample may be carry-over from other donors' samples.

This clone appeared a single time. V and J are TRBV5-4 and TRBJ2-3, with TRBD2 identical over 8 bases. Per germline, CDR1 SGHNT and CDR2 YYREEE (reference sequence). V dropped 1 base and J dropped 11; count of bases not matched to a gene: 6. This CDR3 spans 13 amino acids. The CDR3 bases are TGTGCCAGCAGCTTGTGGGGTAGCGGGGTGCAGTATTTT. Its protein is CASSLWGSGVQYF.

V is TRBV5-1 and J is TRBJ2-7, with 7 bases that match TRBD1. In germline, CDR1 is SGHRS, CDR2 YFSETQ. The CDR3 runs to 15 residues. With 4 bases clipped from V and 3 bases from J, the junction kept 10 bases outside the gene matches. CDR3 DNA: TGCGCCAGCAGCACGGAGGTCCAGGGGGACTACGAGCAGTACTTC. This translates into CASSTEVQGDYEQYF. The full variable domain, its missing parts supplied by reference TRBV5-1 and TRBJ2-7, is KAGVTQTPRYLIKTRGQQVTLSCSPISGHRSVSWYQQTPGQGLQFLFEYFSETQRNKGNFPGRFSGRQFSNSRSEMNVSTLELGDSALYLCASSTEVQGDYEQYFGPGTRLTVT.